This T cell receptor beta chain emerged from a study of cytomegalovirus exposure and HLA in healthy donors. Study results and caveats: The classifier reportedly diagnosed cytomegalovirus status with high specificity and sensitivity.

Using immunoSEQ multiplex PCR, the repertoire was profiled, and TCRdb retains in-frame clones only, with some absent. The table includes some 140,000 clones, roughly 89% detected once. The CDR3 length is 14 residues. V trimming: 7 bases; J trimming: 6 bases; junction bases outside the gene matches: 11. Germline V gene lookup returns CDR1 SGHRS and CDR2 YFSETQ. As regards this clone: Antigen unknown.

The chain has TRBV5-1 and TRBJ2-7, with TRBD2 identical over 9 bases. This sequence was found in a woman aged 18-29 years in good health and CMV-seropositive. The sequencing input was PBMCs. Here the CDR3 reads CASPRGGVRSEQYF. For the CDR3, the DNA is TGCGCCAGCCCCCGCGGGGGGGTCAGGAGCGAGCAGTACTTC.